The sequence of this TCR beta chain was determined in a study of OX40 agonist ivuxolimab in advanced cancers. Study context: Patients undergoing dose escalation presented with hepatocellular carcinoma, melanoma, renal cell or head and neck cancer. Among those treated, three patients had partial responses, one with hepatocellular carcinoma and two with cutaneous melanoma. Study observations and caveats: CD8+ T cells averaged more expanded clones than CD4+. Still undetermined is the antigen specificity of the expanded peripheral T cells.

Generated by immunoSEQ multiplex PCR, the TCRdb table keeps only in-frame clones and is missing some. This sample carries 100,000 to 130,000 clones, around 93% of them seen once, and the ten largest clones take roughly 1.1%. Concerning this clone: Its antigen is as yet unknown.

This CDR3 is built from 15 residues. In germline, CDR1 is SNHLY, CDR2 FYNNEI. This receptor was identified in an adult with an advanced solid tumor such as melanoma, head and neck, liver or kidney cancer. The source material was CD4+ or CD8+ T cells sorted from blood, sampled in a trial of the OX40 agonist ivuxolimab. V usage is TRBV2 and J usage is TRBJ2-5; 10 positions agree with TRBD1. The DNA matches TRBJ2-7 better at its end, which makes the J call doubtful. The CDR3 loop is CASSPFRDRGSEQYF. The CDR3, as DNA: TGTGCCAGCAGTCCTTTCCGGGACAGGGGATCCGAGCAGTACTTC.